These 7 T cell receptor beta chains share one sample of origin, sequenced in a study of CD8+ T cells in alopecia areata. Time point indicated: mouse skin 6 weeks after grafting, around onset of hair loss. RNA was isolated and reverse transcribed to cDNA, the sequencing template. Generated by immunoSEQ multiplex PCR, the TCRdb table keeps only in-frame clones and is missing some. The table lists around 5,900 clones, with no singletons. The sequenced sample was skin, obtained at week 6. Receptors originate from a C3H/HeJ mouse with alopecia areata. For this mouse line, the MHC haplotype is H2-k.

This clone was recorded many times. The germline and genes are mouse ones. From the germline J gene comes the end of the CDR3, since the read stops 4 residues before it. The rearrangement uses TRBV19 and TRBJ2-1; 7 nucleotides line up with TRBD1. The V segment lost 2 bases and the J segment 3 bases; nucleotides outside the gene matches: 2. This CDR3 is built from 14 residues. Germline assignment: CDR1 FNHDT and CDR2 SITEND (reference sequence). Incomplete CDR3 DNA: TGTGCCAGCAGTATGCCAGGGGGCTATGCT. Its translation: CASSMPGGYA. Given in full, the CDR3 is CASSMPGGYAEQFF.

There are a few counts of this clone. Here the gene names and germline are mouse. Read sequence stops 4 residues before the CDR3 end, and the germline J gene provides the missing end. This rearrangement joins TRBV1 to TRBJ2-5, with 9 bases aligning to TRBD1. The CDR3 has 14 residues. CDR1 NSQYPW and CDR2 LRSPGD come from the germline V gene (reference sequence). The CDR3 region is CTCSAETGGDTQYF. Incomplete CDR3 DNA: TGCACCTGCAGTGCAGAGACAGGGGGAGAC.

This clone was counted ten times or more. All gene names here are mouse names. The read falls 4 residues short of the CDR3 end, and the missing part is taken from the germline J gene. The V call is TRBV19, the J call TRBJ2-7; D is unresolved. This CDR3 has 11 residues. The germline gives CDR1 FNHDT, CDR2 SITEND (reference sequence). Here the CDR3 reads CASTQEYEQYF. The sequenced part of the CDR3 DNA is TGTGCCAGCACCCAGGAATAT. Full variable domain (remainder filled in from reference TRBV19 and TRBJ2-7): GGIITQTPKFLIGQEGQKLTLKCQQNFNHDTMYWYRQDSGKGLRLIYYSITENDLQKGDLSEGYDASREKKSSFSLTVTSAQKNEMAVFLCASTQEYEQYFGPGTRLTVL.

This clone came up a few times. Mouse germline and gene names are used. The read is 4 residues too short to cover the CDR3 end, so that end is filled in from the germline J gene. The V and J genes are TRBV19 and TRBJ1-1; 7 positions agree with TRBD1. The CDR3 is 13 amino acids. The germline V gene has CDR1 FNHDT and CDR2 SITEND (reference sequence). The CDR3 region is CASSKRGQPEVFF. The CDR3 bases that were read are TGTGCCAGCAGTAAACGGGGACAGCCA.

Ten or more counts support this clone. The gene names given are mouse names. The read stops 4 residues short of the end of the CDR3; the missing end is completed from the germline J gene. The J gene is TRBJ2-5, the V gene TRBV13-3; 9 nucleotides line up with TRBD2. Germline V gives CDR1 NNHDY, CDR2 SYVADS. The J segment lost 2 bases and the V segment lost 3 bases, leaving 1 base of the junction unmatched. The CDR3 spans 14 residues. The DNA read from the CDR3 is TGTGCCAGCAGTGGCTGGGGGGGCCAAGAC. As protein: CASSGWGGQD. The entire CDR3 protein is CASSGWGGQDTQYF.

This clone turned up a few times. Gene names and germline match the mouse. The CDR3 extends 4 residues past the end of the read, so its final part is completed from the germline J gene. J is TRBJ2-7 and V is TRBV13-2, with 9 bases lining up with TRBD2. CDR1 and CDR2 (germline): NNHNN, SYGAGS (reference sequence). This CDR3 has 14 residues. J gave up 3 bases and V 0 bases, and 1 base lay outside the gene matches. The DNA read from the CDR3 is TGTGCCAGCGGTGATGACTGGGGGGACTAT. Translated, it gives CASGDDWGDY. The CDR3, in full, reads CASGDDWGDYEQYF.

This clone was recorded a few times. These gene names are mouse names. The sequence runs out 4 residues before the end of the CDR3; the remainder is reconstructed from the germline J gene. The chain recombines TRBV13-3 with TRBJ2-7; 8 positions agree with TRBD1. From germline, CDR1 is NNHDY and CDR2 SYVADS. The CDR3 sequence is 14 residues long. The CDR3: CASSDGTGRYEQYF. The sequenced part of the CDR3 DNA is TGTGCCAGCAGTGATGGGACAGGGAGGTAT.